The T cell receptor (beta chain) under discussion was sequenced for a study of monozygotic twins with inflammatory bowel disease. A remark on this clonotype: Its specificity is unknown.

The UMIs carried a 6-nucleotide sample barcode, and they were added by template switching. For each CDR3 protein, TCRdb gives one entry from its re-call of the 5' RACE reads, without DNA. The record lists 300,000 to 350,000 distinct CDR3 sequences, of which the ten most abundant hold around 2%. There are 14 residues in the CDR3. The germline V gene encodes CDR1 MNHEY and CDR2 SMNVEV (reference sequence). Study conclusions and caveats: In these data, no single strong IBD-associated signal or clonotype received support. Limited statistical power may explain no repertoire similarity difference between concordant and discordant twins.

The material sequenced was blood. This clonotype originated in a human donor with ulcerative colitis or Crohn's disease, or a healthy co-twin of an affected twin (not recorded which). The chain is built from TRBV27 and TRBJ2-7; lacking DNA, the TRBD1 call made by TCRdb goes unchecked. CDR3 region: CASSLGRGVDEQYF.